The 9 T cell receptor beta chains in this list originate from one sample, sequenced in a study of PD-1 blockade in mismatch repair-deficient tumors (dated by TCRdb to 2016 to 2017). The protocol used for the library was the immunoSEQ multiplex PCR assay. Entries here come from immuneACCESS through TCRdb and include only in-frame sequences with V and J called. Some clones fail to appear in such tables; in the studies checked, an unresolved V gene covers under half of the shortfall, and the cause of the remainder is unknown. The sample table holds roughly 34,000 clones, of which roughly 80% were seen once. The ten largest clones represent around 3.4% of the sample. The input for sequencing was PBMCs, taken less than 7 weeks after starting pembrolizumab. The receptor set was obtained from an adult with mismatch repair-deficient cancer.

The rearrangement uses TRBV7-9 and TRBJ2-5; 7 nucleotides align to TRBD2. The J call is doubtful: the DNA matches TRBJ2-7 better. CDR1 and CDR2 (germline): SEHNR, FQNEAQ (reference sequence). The CDR3 runs to 14 residues. In DNA form, the CDR3 reads TGTGCCAGCAGCTTAGTGGCGGGAGCCTCCGAGCAGTACTTC. Its translation is CASSLVAGASEQYF.

The CDR3 is CAVRSNEQYF. In DNA form, the CDR3 reads TGTGCCGTACGAAGCAACGAGCAGTACTTC. The chain employs TRBV7-9 and TRBJ2-7; D gene uncertain. Germline V CDR1 and CDR2: SEHNR, FQNEAQ (reference sequence). This CDR3 spans 10 amino acids. The V and J ends lost 11 bases and 5 bases respectively, with 10 bases between them.

The chain employs TRBV21-1 and TRBJ2-1; TRBD1 was called by the table and not checked on the DNA. TRBV21-1 is flagged as a pseudogene. This CDR3 spans 15 amino acids. CDR3 residues: CASSLDSGPSNEQFF. The CDR3 nucleotides read TGTGCCAGCAGTTTGGACAGTGGCCCAAGCAATGAGCAGTTCTTC.

DNA for the CDR3: TGTGCCAGCAGCCCCTCATCTTACCAGGGGGGGGAGCTGTTTTTT. This sequence encodes CASSPSSYQGGELFF. The chain uses TRBV11-2 and TRBJ2-2; tentative D call: TRBD1 (6 bases). Germline V gene lookup returns CDR1 SGHAT and CDR2 FQNNGV. The CDR3 runs 15 residues. Trimming pared 5 bases from V and 8 bases from J, leaving 18 bases between.

This clone was seen only once. The chain has TRBV9 and TRBJ2-1; TRBD2 matches at 15 bases. Germline assignment: CDR1 SGDLS and CDR2 YYNGEE. This CDR3 region has 16 residues. The ends lost 3 bases at V and 9 bases at J; junction bases unmatched: 7. The CDR3 nucleotides are TGTGCCAGCAGCGCGTGGACTAGCGGGAGGGCCAGTGAGCAGTTCTTC. Translated, it gives CASSAWTSGRASEQFF.

The CDR3 here is CASSARTGKRETQYF. The CDR3 nucleotides read TGTGCCAGCAGCGCCCGGACAGGGAAGAGGGAGACCCAGTACTTC. The rearrangement links TRBV5-4 to TRBJ2-5; TRBD1 matches at 8 bases. The germline CDR1 and CDR2 sequences are SGHNT and YYREEE (reference sequence). V lost 4 bases, J lost 5 bases, and 10 bases stayed unmatched. The CDR3 runs to 15 residues.

This sequence joins TRBV28 and TRBJ2-6; the match to TRBD2 covers 12 bases. The length of the CDR3 is 19 residues. The V and J ends lost 4 bases and 3 bases, in that order; junction bases with no gene match: 10. Germline V CDR1 and CDR2: MDHEN, SYDVKM. The CDR3 spells CASSSRLAGDPGGANVLTF. The CDR3 DNA reads TGTGCCAGCAGTTCCCGACTAGCGGGAGATCCGGGTGGGGCCAACGTCCTGACTTTC. Full variable domain (rest looked up from reference TRBV28 and TRBJ2-6): DVKVTQSSRYLVKRTGEKVFLECVQDMDHENMFWYRQDPGLGLRLIYFSYDVKMKEKGDIPEGYSVSREKKERFSLILESASTNQTSMYLCASSSRLAGDPGGANVLTFGAGSRLTVL.

The chain uses TRBV18 and TRBJ1-4, with TRBD1 identical over 9 bases. CDR3 length: 16 amino acids. Looked up from germline, CDR1 is KGHSH and CDR2 is LQKENI. Germline trimming cut 3 bases from V and 1 base from J; bases unmatched to any gene: 3. The CDR3: CASSPGTGRTNEKLFF. As DNA, the CDR3 is TGTGCCAGCTCACCCGGGACAGGGAGAACTAATGAAAAACTGTTTTTT.

The chain recombines TRBV30 with TRBJ2-3, with TRBD2 as a possible D gene (6 bases). The V end was cut by 5 bases, the J end by 7 bases, with 7 bases between. Germline V gene lookup returns CDR1 GTSNPN and CDR2 SVGIG (reference sequence). The CDR3 contains 10 residues. CDR3 amino acids: CAWGTYTQYF. The CDR3 bases are TGTGCCTGGGGGACTTATACGCAGTATTTT.